The 9 T cell receptor beta chains given below trace back to one sample, sequenced in a study of blood T cell repertoires in COVID-19. Generated by immunoSEQ multiplex PCR, the TCRdb table keeps only in-frame clones and is missing some. This table holds approximately 200,000 clones, roughly nine tenths found once. The sample consisted of peripheral blood. These receptors came from a woman aged 45 to 65 with acute or convalescent COVID-19.

The V call is TRBV5-1, the J call TRBJ1-4, with 9 bases fitting TRBD1. Germline CDR1 SGHRS, CDR2 YFSETQ. V lost 4 bases and J lost 5; bases outside the gene matches: 3. This CDR3 comprises 14 residues. The CDR3 sequence: CASSTDRGNEKLFF. CDR3 in DNA: TGCGCCAGCAGCACCGACAGGGGGAATGAAAAACTGTTTTTT.

The gene calls are TRBV5-6 and TRBJ2-5; 10 nucleotides line up with TRBD2. Germline V lookup: CDR1 SGHDT, CDR2 YYEEEE. V was clipped by 0 bases and J by 5 bases; unmatched bases: 10. The CDR3 has 17 amino acids. CDR3 nucleotide sequence: TGTGCCAGCAGCTTGGCTCCGGGACTAGCGATCGGGGAGACCCAGTACTTC. The encoded protein is CASSLAPGLAIGETQYF.

This chain links TRBV30 with TRBJ1-4; 8 bases align to TRBD1. V lost 2 bases, J lost 6 bases, and 8 bases stayed unmatched. CDR3 size: 15 residues. In germline, CDR1 is GTSNPN, CDR2 SVGIG (reference sequence). The CDR3 bases are TGTGCCTGGAGTCACGACAGGGGTCTTGATGAAAAACTGTTTTTT. Its translation: CAWSHDRGLDEKLFF.

V usage is TRBV7-9 and J usage is TRBJ1-2, with D perhaps TRBD1 (5 bases). This CDR3 is 17 amino acids long. Germline CDR1 is SEHNR and CDR2 is FQNEAQ (reference sequence). V lost 5 bases and J lost 4, with 23 bases in between. The CDR3 DNA reads as TGTGCCAGCAGCCTATCCGTGGGGCGGAGCCCTGGCTATGGCTACACCTTC. It yields the protein CASSLSVGRSPGYGYTF.

The V gene is TRBV19, the J gene TRBJ2-5; 14 positions agree with TRBD2. The germline CDR1 and CDR2 sequences are LNHDA and SQIVND (reference sequence). Trimming removed 4 bases from V and 4 bases from J; junction bases left unmatched: 8. The length of the CDR3 is 17 residues. Here the CDR3 DNA reads TGTGCCAGTAGTAGGACTAGCGGGGGGCCCGGTGGAGAGACCCAGTACTTC. Amino acids: CASSRTSGGPGGETQYF.

V gene TRBV24-1 combines with J gene TRBJ1-2; 8 bases fit TRBD1. This CDR3 has 14 amino acids. V gave up 3 bases and J gave up 6 bases; unmatched junction bases: 5. Germline V gene lookup returns CDR1 KGHDR and CDR2 SFDVKD. CDR3 sequence reads: CATSDPTGVDGYTF. The CDR3 DNA sequence: TGTGCCACCAGTGATCCGACAGGGGTGGATGGCTACACCTTC.

V and J are TRBV30 and TRBJ2-5; perhaps TRBD2 as D (5 bases). V was shortened by 7 bases and J by 5 bases, with 14 bases between the two germline ends. Germline CDR1 reads GTSNPN; CDR2 reads SVGIG (reference sequence). There are 12 residues in the CDR3. In nucleotides, the CDR3 is TGTGCCTTAACCCGGGGTGGGGAGACCCAGTACTTC. Translated, it gives CALTRGGETQYF.

The chain joins TRBV6-2 or TRBV6-3 to TRBJ2-7; D is possibly TRBD2 (6 bases). The V gene lost 0 bases and the J gene lost 0 bases, with 9 bases spanning the gap. The CDR3 is made up of 15 amino acids. Germline V CDR1 and CDR2: MNHEY, SVGEGT. Written as DNA, the CDR3 is TGTGCCAGCAGTTACTCCTCCGGGAGCTCCTACGAGCAGTACTTC. Translated: CASSYSSGSSYEQYF.

The V call is TRBV6-5, the J call TRBJ1-1, with a possible D match to TRBD1 (6 bases). CDR3 length equals 14 residues. With 5 bases removed from V and 1 base from J, the gap between germline ends came to 11 bases. Germline V lookup: CDR1 MNHEY, CDR2 SVGAGI. CDR3 sequence (DNA): TGTGCCAGCAGTAACCACAGGGAGAACACTGAAGCTTTCTTT. It specifies CASSNHRENTEAFF.